The 18 T cell receptor beta chains in this list originate from one sample, sequenced in a study of cytomegalovirus exposure and HLA in healthy donors. PCR amplification relied on 60 Vbeta primers (plus 13 Jbeta primers). The protocol was immunoSEQ multiplex PCR, while the TCRdb copy is restricted to in-frame clones and leaves out a portion. The sample contains some 90,000 clones, about three quarters of which appear only once. The material sequenced was PBMCs. These TCRs come from a male donor in good health and CMV-seropositive.

The chain joins TRBV28 to TRBJ2-7; TRBD2 matches at 11 bases. With 4 bases clipped from V and 1 base from J, the junction kept 6 bases outside the gene matches. This CDR3 region has 16 residues. Germline V gene data show CDR1 as MDHEN and CDR2 as SYDVKM. CDR3 region: CASSSAGTSGSYEQYF. As DNA, the CDR3 is TGTGCCAGCAGTTCAGCGGGGACTAGCGGTTCCTACGAGCAGTACTTC.

This clone turned up a few times. A read error may account for a junction end that differs from germline. The rearrangement uses TRBV30 and TRBJ1-4; TRBD1 matches at 9 bases. Germline assignment: CDR1 GTSNPN and CDR2 SVGIG (reference sequence). CDR3 length: 14 amino acids. The CDR3: CASSGDRAQETLFF. CDR3 bases: TGTGCCTCGAGTGGGGACAGGGCACAGGAAACACTGTTTTTT.

The V and J genes are TRBV29-1 and TRBJ2-3; possibly TRBD2 for D (6 bases). The CDR3 runs to 13 residues. Trimming took 3 bases from V and 6 from J, leaving 13 bases between them. Germline V gene data show CDR1 as SQVTM and CDR2 as ANQGSEA. CDR3 region: CSVEGSGGDTQYF. CDR3 coding DNA: TGCAGCGTTGAGGGCAGTGGGGGGGATACGCAGTATTTT.

The V and J genes are TRBV1 and TRBJ2-3; the DNA was not used to check the table's D call, TRBD2. TRBV1 is assigned pseudogene status. The length of the CDR3 is 17 residues. The CDR3 is CTSSQPLAGGPRDTQYF. The CDR3 region has the DNA TGCACCAGCAGCCAACCCTTAGCGGGGGGCCCTCGAGATACGCAGTATTTT.

This clone was counted once. The CDR3 loop reads CASSSGPGGKTFF. CDR3 DNA sequence: TGCGCCAGCAGTTCCGGGCCGGGGGGAAAAACTTTCTTT. This chain uses TRBV23-1 with TRBJ1-1; possible D gene TRBD1, 5 bases. TRBV23-1 is noted as an ORF with a role that remains uncertain. CDR3 length: 13 residues. Trimming cost V 5 bases and J 12 bases, with 19 bases left between them.

This chain links TRBV5-6 with TRBJ1-5, with D tentatively TRBD1 (6 bases). This CDR3 spans 14 amino acids. Trimming stripped 0 bases from V and 5 bases from J, with 9 bases between. Germline V gene data show CDR1 as SGHDT and CDR2 as YYEEEE. The CDR3 sequence is CASSLGQGHQPQHF. DNA of the CDR3: TGTGCCAGCAGCTTGGGCCAGGGGCATCAGCCCCAGCATTTT.

The rearrangement uses TRBV6-1 and TRBJ2-7; 11 nucleotides line up with TRBD2. The CDR3 runs to 14 residues. The germline gives CDR1 MNHNS, CDR2 SASEGT. The V and J ends lost 4 bases and 2 bases, in that order; junction bases with no gene match: 1. The CDR3 DNA reads TGTGCCAGCAGTGTTAGCGGGAGGGCCTACGAGCAGTACTTC. Translated, it gives CASSVSGRAYEQYF.

The V gene is TRBV5-8, the J gene TRBJ1-5; weak D call: TRBD1 (6 bases). The CDR3 loop spans 15 amino acids. CDR1 is SGHTS and CDR2 is YDEGEE in the germline V gene. The germline V and J ends were trimmed by 4 bases and 0 bases, with 11 bases remaining between them. CDR3 sequence: CASSRGGHSNQPQHF. The CDR3 DNA reads as TGTGCCAGCAGCAGGGGGGGGCATAGCAATCAGCCCCAGCATTTT. The variable domain in full, with the rest retrieved from reference TRBV5-8 and TRBJ1-5, is EAGVTQSPTHLIKTRGQQATLRCSPISGHTSVYWYQQALGLGLQFLLWYDEGEERNRGNFPPRFSGRQFPNYSSELNVNALELEDSALYLCASSRGGHSNQPQHFGDGTRLSIL.

This clone showed up just once. The rearrangement uses TRBV7-9 and TRBJ2-2, with 13 bases matching TRBD2. The CDR3 loop spans 18 amino acids. Germline trimming cut 4 bases from V and 1 base from J; bases unmatched to any gene: 6. The germline V gene has CDR1 SEHNR and CDR2 FQNEAQ (reference sequence). The CDR3: CASSSPGTSGVNTGELFF. In DNA, the CDR3 is TGTGCCAGCAGCTCCCCCGGGACTAGCGGGGTGAACACCGGGGAGCTGTTTTTT.

The chain carries TRBV11-2 and TRBJ2-2; no firm D call. Germline CDR1 is SGHAT and CDR2 is FQNNGV. This CDR3 region has 19 residues. Trimming removed 1 base at V and 0 bases at J, with 18 bases between. The CDR3 coding sequence is TGTGCCAGCAGCTTAGCGGTACGGCGGCGGTACTCGAACACCGGGGAGCTGTTTTTT. Protein sequence: CASSLAVRRRYSNTGELFF.

This clone appeared a single time. The V call is TRBV7-9, the J call TRBJ2-7; TRBD2 matches at 12 bases. The CDR3 sequence is 15 residues long. Trimming removed 5 bases from V and 3 bases from J; junction bases left unmatched: 5. Germline lookup yields CDR1 SEHNR and CDR2 FQNEAQ (reference sequence). The DNA for the CDR3 is TGTGCCAGCAGCCCGGGACTAGCGGGTTTCTACGAGCAGTACTTC. Translation: CASSPGLAGFYEQYF. The whole variable domain, remainder taken from reference TRBV7-9 and TRBJ2-7, is DTGVSQNPRHKITKRGQNVTFRCDPISEHNRLYWYRQTLGQGPEFLTYFQNEAQLEKSRLLSDRFSAERPKGSFSTLEIQRTEQGDSAMYLCASSPGLAGFYEQYFGPGTRLTVT.

The chain's CDR3 is CASSDPRDRVNEKLFF. The CDR3 DNA sequence: TGTGCCAGCAGTGACCCACGGGACAGGGTGAATGAAAAACTGTTTTTT. The chain carries TRBV2 and TRBJ1-4, with 9 bases fitting TRBD1. Trimming removed 3 bases from V and 5 bases from J; junction bases left unmatched: 7. The germline V gene has CDR1 SNHLY and CDR2 FYNNEI. This CDR3 contains 16 residues.

This chain uses TRBV19 with TRBJ2-7; maybe TRBD2 (6 bases). The CDR3 loop spans 14 amino acids. Germline CDR1 LNHDA, CDR2 SQIVND (reference sequence). The V end lost 4 bases, the J end lost 1 base, and 11 bases lay between the germline ends. CDR3 in DNA: TGTGCCAGTAGTACCCTCGGGGGATCCTACGAGCAGTACTTC. Its protein product is CASSTLGGSYEQYF.

This chain links TRBV5-8 with TRBJ2-7, with 7 bases that match TRBD2. CDR1 SGHTS and CDR2 YDEGEE come from the germline V gene. V lost 1 base to trimming and J lost 3 bases; unmatched junction nucleotides: 7. The CDR3 loop spans 15 amino acids. Here the CDR3 DNA reads TGTGCCAGCAGCTTGACTGGCGGGGAGGGCTACGAGCAGTACTTC. Its translation: CASSLTGGEGYEQYF.

This clone turned up a few times. The chain has TRBV19 and TRBJ2-1, with D possibly being TRBD1 (6 bases). Trimming shortened V by 3 bases and J by 2 bases, and 11 bases separated the two germline ends. Germline values: CDR1 LNHDA, CDR2 SQIVND (reference sequence). CDR3 length equals 15 residues. CDR3 nucleotide sequence: TGTGCCAGTAGTATGGTCACAGGGCCCTACAATGAGCAGTTCTTC. Translation: CASSMVTGPYNEQFF. The whole variable domain, filled in from reference TRBV19 and TRBJ2-1, reads DGGITQSPKYLFRKEGQNVTLSCEQNLNHDAMYWYRQDPGQGLRLIYYSQIVNDFQKGDIAEGYSVSREKKESFPLTVTSAQKNPTAFYLCASSMVTGPYNEQFFGPGTRLTVL.

The chain recombines TRBV5-6 with TRBJ2-5, with D possibly TRBD2 on 5 matching bases. This CDR3 is 16 amino acids long. Germline lookup yields CDR1 SGHDT and CDR2 YYEEEE. Trimming pared 4 bases from V and 5 bases from J, leaving 21 bases between. Here the CDR3 reads CASSMIQGRRIETQYF. The DNA of the CDR3 is TGTGCCAGCAGCATGATACAAGGTCGGAGGATTGAGACCCAGTACTTC.

The chain couples TRBV19 to TRBJ2-3; D not certain. In germline, CDR1 is LNHDA, CDR2 SQIVND (reference sequence). V was trimmed by 8 bases and J by 4 bases, leaving 10 bases between them. The CDR3 extends over 12 amino acids. CDR3 residues: CASSNIADTQYF. For the CDR3, the DNA is TGTGCCAGTTCGAACATCGCAGATACGCAGTATTTT.

In the case of this clone: The junction shows a germline mismatch at one end, possibly a read error. This chain uses TRBV7-9 with TRBJ2-7; TRBD2 agrees at 14 bases. This CDR3 spans 16 amino acids. In germline, CDR1 is SEHNR, CDR2 FQNEAQ (reference sequence). This chain's CDR3 is CSSSSRLAGGQGEQYF. CDR3 nucleotides: TGTTCCAGCAGCTCCCGACTAGCGGGAGGGCAAGGCGAGCAGTACTTC.